This T cell receptor beta chain derives from a study of CD8 T cells in Susac syndrome. Germline CDR1 is SGHDT and CDR2 is YYEEEE. With 2 bases removed from V and 0 bases from J, the gap between germline ends came to 9 bases. The CDR3 extends over 14 amino acids. The RNA input was about 0.45 to 1 ug, and it was reverse transcribed with random hexamers. It was immunoSEQ multiplex PCR that amplified TCR beta CDR3 across 54 Vbeta and 13 Jbeta. Each CDR3 protein is one row after TCRdb ran MiXCR on the immunoSEQ multiplex PCR reads. The table has fewer than 350,000 distinct CDR3 sequences, 65% to 90% seen once. Study observations and caveats: The study conceded that relatively few individuals underwent its TCR sequencing and HLA analysis.

Sequencing of TCR beta was performed on blood CD8+ and CD4+ T cells. Included as multiple sclerosis controls were treatment-naive patients who had stable or active relapsing-remitting disease. Remarks on this clonotype: The antigen remains undetermined.

The sequenced sample was CD8+ T cells from PBMCs. This sequence was found in a human donor with multiple sclerosis. The chain couples TRBV5-6 to TRBJ2-7; D is unresolved. The CDR3, as DNA: TGTGCCAGCAGCTTAACCTCACTCTCCTACGAGCAGTACTTC. Protein: CASSLTSLSYEQYF.